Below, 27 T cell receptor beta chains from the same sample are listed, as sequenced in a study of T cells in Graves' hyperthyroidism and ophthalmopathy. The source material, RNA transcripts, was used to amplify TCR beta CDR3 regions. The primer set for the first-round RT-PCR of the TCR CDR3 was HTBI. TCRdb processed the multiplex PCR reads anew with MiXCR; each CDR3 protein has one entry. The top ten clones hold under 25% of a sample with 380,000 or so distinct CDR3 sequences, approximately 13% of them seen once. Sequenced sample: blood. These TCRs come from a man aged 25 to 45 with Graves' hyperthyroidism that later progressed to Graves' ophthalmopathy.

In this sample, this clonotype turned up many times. CDR3 DNA sequence: TGTGCCAGCTCAGCCTTAACAGGGGGCCTGAACACTGAAGCTTTCTTT. Its protein product is CASSALTGGLNTEAFF. This chain connects TRBV18 to TRBJ1-1, with 9 bases fitting TRBD1. Germline assignment: CDR1 KGHSH and CDR2 LQKENI. This CDR3 has 16 residues. The ends lost 5 bases at V and 0 bases at J; junction bases unmatched: 7.

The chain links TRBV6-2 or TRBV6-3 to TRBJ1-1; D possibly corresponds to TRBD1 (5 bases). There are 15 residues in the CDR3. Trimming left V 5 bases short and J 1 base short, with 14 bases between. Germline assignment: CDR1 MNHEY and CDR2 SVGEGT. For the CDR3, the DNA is TGTGCCAGCAGTGGAGGGGACGGGTGGAACACTGAAGCTTTCTTT. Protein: CASSGGDGWNTEAFF.

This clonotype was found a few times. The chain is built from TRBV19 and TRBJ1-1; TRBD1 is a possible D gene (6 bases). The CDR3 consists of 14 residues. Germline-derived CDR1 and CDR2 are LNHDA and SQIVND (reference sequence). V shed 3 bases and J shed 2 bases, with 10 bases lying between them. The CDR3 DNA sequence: TGTGCCAGTAGTATCGGCAGGGGAAACACTGAAGCTTTCTTT. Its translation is CASSIGRGNTEAFF. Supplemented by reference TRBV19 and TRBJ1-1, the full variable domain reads DGGITQSPKYLFRKEGQNVTLSCEQNLNHDAMYWYRQDPGQGLRLIYYSQIVNDFQKGDIAEGYSVSREKKESFPLTVTSAQKNPTAFYLCASSIGRGNTEAFFGQGTRLTVV.

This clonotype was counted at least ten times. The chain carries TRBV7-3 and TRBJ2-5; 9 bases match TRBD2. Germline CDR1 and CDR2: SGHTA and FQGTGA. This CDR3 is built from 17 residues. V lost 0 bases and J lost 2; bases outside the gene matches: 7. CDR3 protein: CASSLTGGSGGQETQYF. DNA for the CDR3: TGTGCCAGCAGCTTAACCGGGGGTAGCGGGGGACAAGAGACCCAGTACTTC.

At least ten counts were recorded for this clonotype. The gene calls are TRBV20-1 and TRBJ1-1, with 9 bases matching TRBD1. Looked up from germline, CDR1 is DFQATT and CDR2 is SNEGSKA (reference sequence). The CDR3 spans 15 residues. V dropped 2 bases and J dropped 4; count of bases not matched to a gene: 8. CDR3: CSARRDREVGTEAFF. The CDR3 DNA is TGCAGTGCTAGAAGGGACAGGGAGGTTGGCACTGAAGCTTTCTTT.

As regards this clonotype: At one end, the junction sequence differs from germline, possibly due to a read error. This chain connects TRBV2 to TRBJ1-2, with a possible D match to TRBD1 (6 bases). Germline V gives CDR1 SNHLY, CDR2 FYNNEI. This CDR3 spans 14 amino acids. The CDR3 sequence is CASSGSGGLYGYTF. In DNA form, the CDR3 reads TGTGCCAGCAGTGGGTCCGGGGGGCTATATGGTTACACCTTC.

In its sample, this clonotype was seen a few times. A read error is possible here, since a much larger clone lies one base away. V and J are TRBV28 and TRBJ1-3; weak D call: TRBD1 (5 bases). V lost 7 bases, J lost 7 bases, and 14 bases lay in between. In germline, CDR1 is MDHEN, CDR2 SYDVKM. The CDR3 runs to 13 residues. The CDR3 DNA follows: TGTGCCAGCAAAGACAGTGCCTCTAACACCATATATTTT. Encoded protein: CASKDSASNTIYF.

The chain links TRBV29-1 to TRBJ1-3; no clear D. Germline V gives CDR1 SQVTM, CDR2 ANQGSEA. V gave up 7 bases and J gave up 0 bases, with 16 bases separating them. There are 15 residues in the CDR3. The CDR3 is CSAHRLPSSGNTIYF. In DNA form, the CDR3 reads TGCAGCGCCCACAGACTTCCGAGCTCTGGAAACACCATATATTTT.

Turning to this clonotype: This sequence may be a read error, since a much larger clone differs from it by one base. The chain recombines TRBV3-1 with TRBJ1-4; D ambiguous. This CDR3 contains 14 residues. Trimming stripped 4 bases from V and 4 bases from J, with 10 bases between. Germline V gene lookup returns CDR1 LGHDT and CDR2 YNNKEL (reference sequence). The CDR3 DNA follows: TGTGCCAGCAGCCGGGGATTTAGTAATGAAAAACTGTTTTTT. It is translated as CASSRGFSNEKLFF.

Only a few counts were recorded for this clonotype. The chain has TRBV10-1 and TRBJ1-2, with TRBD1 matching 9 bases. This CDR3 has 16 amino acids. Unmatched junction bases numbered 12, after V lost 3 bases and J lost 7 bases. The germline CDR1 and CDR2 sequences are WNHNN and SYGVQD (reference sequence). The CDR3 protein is CASSDGTGRGVSGYTF. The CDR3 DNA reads TGCGCCAGCAGTGACGGGACAGGGAGAGGTGTTAGTGGCTACACCTTC.

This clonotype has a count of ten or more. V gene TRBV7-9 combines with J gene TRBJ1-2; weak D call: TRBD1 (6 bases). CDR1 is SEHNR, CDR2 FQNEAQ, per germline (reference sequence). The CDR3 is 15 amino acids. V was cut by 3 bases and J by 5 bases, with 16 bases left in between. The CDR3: CASSLGSFQGYGYTF. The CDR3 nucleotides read TGTGCCAGCAGCTTGGGAAGTTTTCAGGGGTATGGCTACACCTTC.

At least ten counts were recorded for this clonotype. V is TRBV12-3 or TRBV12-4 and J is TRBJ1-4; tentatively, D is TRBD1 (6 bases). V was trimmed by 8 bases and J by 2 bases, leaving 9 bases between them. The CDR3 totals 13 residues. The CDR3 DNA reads TGTGCCAGCGCGCAGGGGACTAATGAAAAACTGTTTTTT. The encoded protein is CASAQGTNEKLFF.

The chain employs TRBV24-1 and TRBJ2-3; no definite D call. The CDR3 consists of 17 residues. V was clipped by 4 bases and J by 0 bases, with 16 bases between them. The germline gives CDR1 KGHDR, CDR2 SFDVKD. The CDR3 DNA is TGTGCCACCAGTGACGCCGCCCGCCAGTCTAGCACAGATACGCAGTATTTT. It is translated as CATSDAARQSSTDTQYF.

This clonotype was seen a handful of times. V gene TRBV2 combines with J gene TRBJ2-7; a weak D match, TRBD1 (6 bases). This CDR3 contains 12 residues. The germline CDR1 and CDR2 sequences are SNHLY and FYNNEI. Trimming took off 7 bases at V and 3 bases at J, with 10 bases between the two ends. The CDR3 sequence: CASIRTVYEQYF. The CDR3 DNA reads TGTGCCAGCATTCGGACAGTCTACGAGCAGTACTTC.

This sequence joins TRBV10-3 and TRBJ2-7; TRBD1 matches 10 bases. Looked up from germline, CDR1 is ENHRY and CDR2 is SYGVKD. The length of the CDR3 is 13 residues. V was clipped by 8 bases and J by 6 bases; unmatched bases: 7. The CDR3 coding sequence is TGTGCCATCTCCGGGACAGGGGAGGGCGAGCAGTACTTC. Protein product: CAISGTGEGEQYF.

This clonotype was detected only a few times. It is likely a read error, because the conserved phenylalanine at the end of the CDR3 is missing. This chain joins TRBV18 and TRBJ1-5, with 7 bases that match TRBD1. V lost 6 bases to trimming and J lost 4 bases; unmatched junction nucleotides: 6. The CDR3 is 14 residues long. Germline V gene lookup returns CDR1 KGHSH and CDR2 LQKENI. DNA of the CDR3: TGTGCCAGCTCTCCTCCGGGACAGAATCAGCCCCAGCATCTT. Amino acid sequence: CASSPPGQNQPQHL.

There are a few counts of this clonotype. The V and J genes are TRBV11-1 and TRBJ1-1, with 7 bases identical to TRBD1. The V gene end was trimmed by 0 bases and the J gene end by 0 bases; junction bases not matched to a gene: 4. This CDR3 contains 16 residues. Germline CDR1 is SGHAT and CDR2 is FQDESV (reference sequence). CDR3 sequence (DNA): TGTGCCAGCAGCTTAGCGCTGGGACAGCTGAACACTGAAGCTTTCTTT. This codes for CASSLALGQLNTEAFF.

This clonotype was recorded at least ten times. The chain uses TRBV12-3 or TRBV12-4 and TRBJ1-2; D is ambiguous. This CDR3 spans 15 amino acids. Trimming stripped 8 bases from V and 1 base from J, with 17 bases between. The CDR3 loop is CASLGPVQHNYGYTF. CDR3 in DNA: TGTGCCAGCCTAGGCCCCGTACAGCATAACTATGGCTACACCTTC.

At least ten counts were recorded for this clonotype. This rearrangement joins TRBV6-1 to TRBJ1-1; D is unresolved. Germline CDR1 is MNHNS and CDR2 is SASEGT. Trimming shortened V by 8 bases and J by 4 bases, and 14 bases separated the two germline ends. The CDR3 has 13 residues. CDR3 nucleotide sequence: TGTGCCAGCCTAGCCATGCCGGCCACTGAAGCTTTCTTT. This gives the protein CASLAMPATEAFF.

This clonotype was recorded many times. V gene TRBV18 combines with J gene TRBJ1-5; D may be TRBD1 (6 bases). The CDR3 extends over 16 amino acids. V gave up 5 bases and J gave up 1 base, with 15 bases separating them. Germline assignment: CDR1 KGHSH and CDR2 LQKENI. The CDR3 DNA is TGTGCCAGCTCAGAAACAGGGCCTAGAAGCAATCAGCCCCAGCATTTT. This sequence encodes CASSETGPRSNQPQHF.

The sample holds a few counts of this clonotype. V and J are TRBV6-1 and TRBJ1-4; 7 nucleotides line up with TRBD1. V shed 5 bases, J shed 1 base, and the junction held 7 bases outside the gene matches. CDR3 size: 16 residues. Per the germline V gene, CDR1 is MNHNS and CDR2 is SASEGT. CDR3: CASSRTGARTNEKLFF. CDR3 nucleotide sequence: TGTGCCAGCAGTAGAACAGGGGCCCGAACTAATGAAAAACTGTTTTTT.

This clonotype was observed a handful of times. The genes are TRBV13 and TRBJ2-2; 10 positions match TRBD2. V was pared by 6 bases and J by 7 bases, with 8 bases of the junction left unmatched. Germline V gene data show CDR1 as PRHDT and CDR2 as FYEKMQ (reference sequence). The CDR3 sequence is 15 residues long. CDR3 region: CASSQSGGAIGELFF. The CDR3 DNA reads TGTGCCAGCAGTCAAAGCGGGGGGGCGATCGGGGAGCTGTTTTTT.

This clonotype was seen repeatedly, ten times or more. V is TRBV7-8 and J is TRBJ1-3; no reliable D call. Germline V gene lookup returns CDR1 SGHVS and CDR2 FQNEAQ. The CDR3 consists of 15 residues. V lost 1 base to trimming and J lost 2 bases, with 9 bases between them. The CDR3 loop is CASSLGGVPGNTIYF. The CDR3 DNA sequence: TGTGCCAGCAGCTTAGGCGGAGTACCTGGAAACACCATATATTTT.

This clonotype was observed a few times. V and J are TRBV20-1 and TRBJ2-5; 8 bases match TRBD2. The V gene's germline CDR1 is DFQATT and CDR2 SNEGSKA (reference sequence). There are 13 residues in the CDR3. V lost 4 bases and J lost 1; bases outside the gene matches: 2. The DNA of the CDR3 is TGCAGTGCTAAAACTAGCGGCCAAGAGACCCAGTACTTC. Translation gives CSAKTSGQETQYF.

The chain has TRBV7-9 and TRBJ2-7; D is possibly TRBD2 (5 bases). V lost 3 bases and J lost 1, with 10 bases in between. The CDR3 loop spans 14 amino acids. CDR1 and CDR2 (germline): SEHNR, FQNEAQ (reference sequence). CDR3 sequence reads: CASSLDGLSYEQYF. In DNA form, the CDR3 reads TGTGCCAGCAGCTTGGACGGACTGTCCTACGAGCAGTACTTC. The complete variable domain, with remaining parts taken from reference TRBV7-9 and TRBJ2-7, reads DTGVSQNPRHKITKRGQNVTFRCDPISEHNRLYWYRQTLGQGPEFLTYFQNEAQLEKSRLLSDRFSAERPKGSFSTLEIQRTEQGDSAMYLCASSLDGLSYEQYFGPGTRLTVT.

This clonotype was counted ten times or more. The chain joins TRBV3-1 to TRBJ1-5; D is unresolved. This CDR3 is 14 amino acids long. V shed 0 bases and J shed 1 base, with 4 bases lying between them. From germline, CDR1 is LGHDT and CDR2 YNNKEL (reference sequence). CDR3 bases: TGTGCCAGCAGCCAAGAATACAGCAATCAGCCCCAGCATTTT. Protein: CASSQEYSNQPQHF.

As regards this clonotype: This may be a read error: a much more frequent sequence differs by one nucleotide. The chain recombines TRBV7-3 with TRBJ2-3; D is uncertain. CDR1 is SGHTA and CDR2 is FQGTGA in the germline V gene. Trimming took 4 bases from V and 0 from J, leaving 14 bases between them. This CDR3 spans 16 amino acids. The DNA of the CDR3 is TGTGCCAGCAGCTCCGAACGGATGACTAGCACAGATACGCAGTATTTT. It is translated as CASSSERMTSTDTQYF.